This T cell receptor beta chain was captured by sequencing in a study of blood T cell repertoires in COVID-19. Study in general: T cells, B-cell-depleted T cells, or PBMCs supplied cDNA or gDNA.

The age range of participants was about 18 to 95 years, with residence in fewer than 25 US areas. Within 2 weeks before study entry, exposed participants met a COVID-19 case. TCRdb's copy holds only in-frame clones and misses some; the assay was immunoSEQ multiplex PCR. The sample holds a few hundred thousand clones; 75% to 90% are singletons and the top ten take 3.5% to 5.5%. Germline lookup yields CDR1 SQVTM and CDR2 ANQGSEA. CDR3 length: 14 amino acids. For this clone: One junction end disagrees with the germline gene, perhaps due to a read error.

The genes are TRBV29-1 and TRBJ1-1; 8 bases are a match to TRBD1. The specimen was PBMCs or T cells enriched from blood (not recorded which). The clonotype was recovered from a woman in her thirties who had been exposed to COVID-19. The CDR3 bases are TGCAGCGTAGAAGTTGACAGGGGTGTTACTGAAGCTTTCTTT. Translation gives CSVEVDRGVTEAFF.